The 22 T cell receptor beta chains in this list originate from one sample, sequenced in a study of shared clonotypes between healthy human individuals. Naive CD8 cells lacked CD45RO, underwent positive selection for CCR7 and left out terminally differentiated effector memory CD45RA+ cells. This table comes from immunoSEQ multiplex PCR, and its TCRdb copy is limited to in-frame clones, with some not included. The sample lists about 2.1 million clones, 85% to 95% seen once, with about 1.5% in the top ten. The sample taken for sequencing was naive CD8+ T cells from PBMCs. The receptors here all came from a man between 18 and 35 years old in good health. Some clones in this sample may be carry-over from other donors' samples.

Of note for this clone: In the same sample, other DNA sequences code for this CDR3. This sequence joins TRBV13 and TRBJ2-1, with D unclear. This CDR3 is 13 amino acids long. From germline, CDR1 is PRHDT and CDR2 FYEKMQ (reference sequence). Trimming cost V 0 bases and J 7 bases, with 7 bases left between them. The CDR3 is CASSLGLSNEQFF. In nucleotides, the CDR3 is TGTGCCAGCAGCTTAGGGCTGTCGAATGAGCAGTTCTTC.

J is TRBJ1-1 and V is TRBV4-2, with TRBD1 as a possible D gene (5 bases). CDR1 is LGHNA and CDR2 is YNFKEQ in the germline V gene. The CDR3 contains 15 residues. Trimming took 2 bases from V and 3 from J, leaving 13 bases between them. The CDR3 here is CASSQLYLRDTEAFF. DNA of the CDR3: TGTGCCAGCAGCCAACTTTACCTCAGGGACACTGAAGCTTTCTTT.

This chain joins TRBV27 and TRBJ2-1; the D is unclear. The CDR3 runs 14 residues. Per germline, CDR1 MNHEY and CDR2 SMNVEV (reference sequence). The V gene lost 0 bases and the J gene lost 8 bases, with 11 bases spanning the gap. The CDR3 spells CASSLSGKGHEQFF. The CDR3 DNA reads TGTGCCAGCAGTTTATCAGGGAAGGGCCATGAGCAGTTCTTC.

The rearrangement joins TRBV5-1 to TRBJ1-2; 7 nucleotides agree with TRBD1. CDR1 is SGHRS and CDR2 is YFSETQ in the germline V gene. The CDR3 runs 16 residues. Trimming removed 2 bases from V and 0 bases from J; junction bases left unmatched: 7. In DNA form, the CDR3 reads TGCGCCAGCAGCTTAGACCCCGGGACAGCTAACTATGGCTACACCTTC. It specifies CASSLDPGTANYGYTF.

Turning to this clone: The same CDR3 also results from other DNA sequences found in this sample. The CDR3 here is CASSYSAGGYEQYF. CDR3 bases: TGTGCCAGCAGTTACTCGGCGGGAGGCTACGAGCAGTACTTC. V is TRBV6-5 and J is TRBJ2-7; TRBD2 agrees at 8 bases. Germline loops: CDR1 MNHEY, CDR2 SVGAGI. The CDR3 has 14 residues. The ends lost 0 bases at V and 3 bases at J; junction bases unmatched: 1.

This sequence joins TRBV5-1 and TRBJ1-3, with D tentatively TRBD1 (6 bases). The CDR3 contains 14 residues. Germline lookup yields CDR1 SGHRS and CDR2 YFSETQ. V lost 2 bases and J lost 1, with 7 bases in between. The CDR3 protein is CASSLTGSGNTIYF. The CDR3 DNA reads as TGCGCCAGCAGCTTAACAGGGTCTGGAAACACCATATATTTT.

The CDR3: CASSYSTLAGYYEQYF. The CDR3 DNA is TGTGCCAGCAGTTACTCGACACTAGCGGGATACTACGAGCAGTACTTC. The chain has TRBV6-6 and TRBJ2-7, with 10 bases identical to TRBD2. J was trimmed by 3 bases and V by 0 bases; bases with no gene match: 5. The CDR3 is 16 residues long. The V gene's germline CDR1 is MNHNY and CDR2 SVGAGI (reference sequence).

J is TRBJ1-6 and V is TRBV5-4; 10 nucleotides match TRBD1. V shed 5 bases and J 9 bases; nucleotides not matched to a gene: 5. Germline lookup yields CDR1 SGHNT and CDR2 YYREEE (reference sequence). The CDR3 has 14 residues. The CDR3 DNA sequence: TGTGCCAGCAGGGGGGACAGGGGATCTTCACCCCTCCACTTT. It specifies CASRGDRGSSPLHF.

The rearrangement joins TRBV19 to TRBJ2-7; the match to TRBD1 covers 7 bases. Germline loops: CDR1 LNHDA, CDR2 SQIVND (reference sequence). The CDR3 sequence is 14 residues long. Unmatched junction bases numbered 7, after V lost 6 bases and J lost 2 bases. Written as DNA, the CDR3 is TGTGCCAGTAGCAGGGGGTTCTTACCCTACGAGCAGTACTTC. Protein sequence: CASSRGFLPYEQYF.

The rearrangement uses TRBV28 and TRBJ2-7, with D perhaps matching TRBD1 or TRBD2 (5 bases each). Per germline, CDR1 MDHEN and CDR2 SYDVKM. The CDR3 loop spans 14 amino acids. V was clipped by 5 bases and J by 3 bases, with 14 bases between them. CDR3 sequence (DNA): TGTGCCAGCAGTATCCGGGACGAGCGCTACGAGCAGTACTTC. This encodes CASSIRDERYEQYF.

This clone was detected once. The rearrangement uses TRBV27 and TRBJ2-1; D is perhaps TRBD1 (5 bases). Germline V gene lookup returns CDR1 MNHEY and CDR2 SMNVEV (reference sequence). CDR3 length equals 14 residues. With 0 bases removed from V and 9 bases from J, the gap between germline ends came to 12 bases. The CDR3 nucleotides are TGTGCCAGCAGTTTATCTCAGGGCGGCGGTGAGCAGTTCTTC. Translated: CASSLSQGGGEQFF.

V is TRBV29-1 and J is TRBJ2-6; 9 nucleotides line up with TRBD1. Trimming took 4 bases from V and 2 from J; bases not matched to a gene: 9. This CDR3 has 17 residues. Looked up from germline, CDR1 is SQVTM and CDR2 is ANQGSEA. The CDR3: CSVGTGAKDAGANVLTF. For the CDR3, the DNA is TGCAGCGTTGGGACAGGGGCAAAAGACGCTGGGGCCAACGTCCTGACTTTC. The full variable domain, with the rest looked up from reference TRBV29-1 and TRBJ2-6, is SAVISQKPSRDICQRGTSLTIQCQVDSQVTMMFWYRQQPGQSLTLIATANQGSEATYESGFVIDKFPISRPNLTFSTLTVSNMSPEDSSIYLCSVGTGAKDAGANVLTFGAGSRLTVL.

The J gene is TRBJ1-1, the V gene TRBV6-5; TRBD1 aligns across 7 bases. The CDR3 runs 15 residues. After removal of 2 bases from V and 3 bases from J, the junction contained 6 bases not matched to a gene. Germline loops: CDR1 MNHEY, CDR2 SVGAGI. CDR3 residues: CASSYKQGFHTEAFF. The DNA for the CDR3 is TGTGCCAGCAGTTACAAACAGGGGTTTCACACTGAAGCTTTCTTT.

A remark on this clone: Other DNA sequences in this sample translate to the same CDR3. The chain uses TRBV4-1 and TRBJ2-1; tentative D call: TRBD2 (6 bases). In germline, CDR1 is MGHRA, CDR2 YSYEKL. Trimming removed 3 bases at V and 7 bases at J, with 16 bases between. This CDR3 spans 15 amino acids. The CDR3 sequence is CASSQDGRSGNEQFF. The CDR3 DNA follows: TGCGCCAGCAGCCAGGACGGGAGATCGGGGAATGAGCAGTTCTTC.

As for this clone: Distinct nucleotide sequences in the sample also encode this CDR3. The V and J genes are TRBV5-1 and TRBJ2-7; either TRBD1 or TRBD2 may supply D (5 bases each). The germline CDR1 and CDR2 sequences are SGHRS and YFSETQ. With 3 bases removed from V and 2 bases from J, the gap between germline ends came to 6 bases. The CDR3 covers 12 residues. CDR3 in amino acids: CASSSGPYEQYF. As DNA, the CDR3 is TGCGCCAGCAGCTCGGGACCCTACGAGCAGTACTTC.

V usage is TRBV5-4 and J usage is TRBJ1-4; 9 nucleotides agree with TRBD1. The CDR3 is made up of 15 amino acids. Germline trimming cut 3 bases from V and 5 bases from J; bases unmatched to any gene: 5. CDR1 is SGHNT, CDR2 YYREEE, per germline (reference sequence). CDR3 sequence (DNA): TGTGCCAGCAGCTACTACAGGGGGCGCAATGAAAAACTGTTTTTT. It yields the protein CASSYYRGRNEKLFF.

The gene calls are TRBV5-1 and TRBJ2-1; a possible D gene is TRBD1 (6 bases). This CDR3 comprises 14 residues. Germline V gives CDR1 SGHRS, CDR2 YFSETQ. Trimming took off 0 bases at V and 5 bases at J, with 9 bases between the two ends. CDR3 in amino acids: CASSLASGDNEQFF. In nucleotides, the CDR3 is TGCGCCAGCAGCTTGGCATCAGGGGACAATGAGCAGTTCTTC.

The CDR3 protein is CASSYGTEPKNIQYF. The DNA of the CDR3 is TGTGCCAGCAGTTACGGGACTGAACCCAAAAACATTCAGTACTTC. This sequence joins TRBV13 and TRBJ2-4, with D possibly TRBD2 on 6 matching bases. The V and J ends lost 6 bases and 2 bases respectively, with 14 bases between them. The CDR3 covers 15 residues. CDR1 is PRHDT, CDR2 FYEKMQ, per germline (reference sequence). Drawing the rest from reference TRBV13 and TRBJ2-4, the complete variable domain is AAGVIQSPRHLIKEKRETATLKCYPIPRHDTVYWYQQGPGQDPQFLISFYEKMQSDKGSIPDRFSAQQFSDYHSELNMSSLELGDSALYFCASSYGTEPKNIQYFGAGTRLSVL.

The chain joins TRBV29-1 to TRBJ1-3; the D gene is possibly TRBD1 (6 bases). The CDR3 sequence is 14 residues long. The V end lost 5 bases, the J end lost 0 bases, and 11 bases lay between the germline ends. Germline assignment: CDR1 SQVTM and CDR2 ANQGSEA. Here the CDR3 DNA reads TGCAGCGTTCTGGGGACACTCTCTGGAAACACCATATATTTT. This codes for CSVLGTLSGNTIYF.

V is TRBV7-9 and J is TRBJ1-2; TRBD1 matches 9 bases. The V segment lost 4 bases and the J segment 8 bases; nucleotides outside the gene matches: 11. The germline CDR1 and CDR2 sequences are SEHNR and FQNEAQ (reference sequence). The length of the CDR3 is 15 residues. This chain's CDR3 is CASSSWGQGGKGYTF. The CDR3 bases are TGTGCCAGCAGCTCCTGGGGACAGGGTGGTAAGGGCTACACCTTC.

The gene calls are TRBV6-5 and TRBJ1-1; a possible D gene is TRBD1 (5 bases). V lost 1 base, J lost 5 bases, and 11 bases lay in between. Germline V gene sequence: CDR1 MNHEY, CDR2 SVGAGI. The CDR3 is 14 amino acids. CDR3 sequence (DNA): TGTGCCAGCAGTTACTATCGGGGGGGAACTGAAGCTTTCTTT. Translating it yields CASSYYRGGTEAFF.

The J gene is TRBJ2-7, the V gene TRBV5-1; weak D call: TRBD2 (5 bases). V was shortened by 2 bases and J by 11 bases, with 17 bases between the two germline ends. CDR1 and CDR2 from the germline V gene are SGHRS and YFSETQ. The CDR3 consists of 13 residues. CDR3 in amino acids: CASSFEGFSKEYF. CDR3 nucleotide sequence: TGCGCCAGCAGCTTCGAGGGATTCTCGAAGGAGTACTTC.